The 15 T cell receptor beta chains reported below all come from one sample, sequenced in a study of OX40 agonist ivuxolimab in advanced cancers. Only in-frame clones appear in the TCRdb table, and some are missing; sequencing was by immunoSEQ multiplex PCR. The table records some 75,000 clones, around nine tenths of them present only once. The sequencing here drew on CD4+ or CD8+ T cells sorted from blood, taken in a trial of the OX40 agonist ivuxolimab. These receptors all stem from an adult with an advanced solid tumor such as melanoma, head and neck, liver or kidney cancer.

The rearrangement joins TRBV28 to TRBJ1-4, with unresolved D. CDR1 and CDR2 from the germline V gene are MDHEN and SYDVKM. V was shortened by 8 bases and J by 8 bases, with 15 bases between the two germline ends. This CDR3 contains 13 residues. This CDR3 is CASLGPIGEKLFF. CDR3 bases: TGTGCCAGCCTCGGGCCCATCGGAGAAAAACTGTTTTTT.

V usage is TRBV5-1 and J usage is TRBJ2-6; D is undetermined. This CDR3 comprises 20 residues. V was pared by 4 bases and J by 4 bases, with 27 bases between. Germline assignment: CDR1 SGHRS and CDR2 YFSETQ. Written as DNA, the CDR3 is TGCGCCAGCAGCCCGGATAGACAAGGAGCACTTTCCCGGGGGGCCAACGTCCTGACTTTC. This encodes CASSPDRQGALSRGANVLTF.

The chain couples TRBV18 to TRBJ2-1, with D perhaps TRBD1 (5 bases). The germline CDR1 and CDR2 sequences are KGHSH and LQKENI. The CDR3 consists of 18 residues. V gave up 0 bases and J gave up 4 bases, with 19 bases separating them. The CDR3 loop is CASSPPKVRTSTYNEQFF. The DNA for the CDR3 is TGTGCCAGCTCACCACCTAAGGTGAGGACATCGACTTACAATGAGCAGTTCTTC.

The V call is TRBV5-6, the J call TRBJ1-6; tentatively, D is TRBD1 (6 bases). V dropped 4 bases and J dropped 7 bases, with 18 bases sitting between them. CDR1 is SGHDT, CDR2 YYEEEE, per germline. The CDR3 spans 16 residues. For the CDR3, the DNA is TGTGCCAGCAGCCGTGGGACATCAACTAAAAATTCACCCCTCCACTTT. Residues: CASSRGTSTKNSPLHF.

J is TRBJ2-3 and V is TRBV9; the match to TRBD2 covers 8 bases. CDR1 is SGDLS and CDR2 is YYNGEE in the germline V gene. CDR3 size: 15 residues. Unmatched junction bases numbered 4, after V lost 1 base and J lost 3 bases. CDR3: CASSVRGGETDTQYF. The CDR3 DNA follows: TGTGCCAGCAGCGTACGGGGGGGCGAGACAGATACGCAGTATTTT.

This chain links TRBV5-6 with TRBJ1-4, with 7 bases that match TRBD1. V shed 2 bases and J 5 bases; nucleotides not matched to a gene: 3. Per germline, CDR1 SGHDT and CDR2 YYEEEE. This CDR3 has 14 residues. The CDR3 DNA is TGTGCCAGCAGCTTCGGCAGGGGGAATGAAAAACTGTTTTTT. Its protein product is CASSFGRGNEKLFF.

This clone occurred once. CDR3 amino acids: CASSVGVGSNSPLHF. As DNA, the CDR3 is TGTGCCAGCAGCGTAGGAGTCGGATCAAATTCACCCCTCCACTTT. This chain joins TRBV9 and TRBJ1-6, with D uncertain. Germline CDR1 SGDLS, CDR2 YYNGEE. The CDR3 consists of 15 residues. V lost 0 bases and J 7 bases, leaving 11 bases between the germline ends.

The sample holds a few counts of this clone. The rearrangement links TRBV28 to TRBJ1-5; D call uncertain. Between the trimmed V and J ends, which lost 5 bases and 0 bases, there was a span of 11 bases. From germline, CDR1 is MDHEN and CDR2 SYDVKM. CDR3 length: 15 amino acids. CDR3 loop: CASSPPGFSNQPQHF. The CDR3 nucleotides read TGTGCCAGCAGTCCCCCGGGGTTTAGCAATCAGCCCCAGCATTTT.

The rearrangement uses TRBV11-3 and TRBJ2-1; TRBD2 matches 10 bases. Germline trimming cut 2 bases from V and 6 bases from J; bases unmatched to any gene: 4. The CDR3 is 15 amino acids. Germline V lookup: CDR1 SGHNT, CDR2 YENEEA. The CDR3: CASSLHSGGFNEQFF. The DNA of the CDR3 is TGTGCCAGCAGCTTACATAGCGGGGGGTTCAATGAGCAGTTCTTC.

This chain joins TRBV5-4 and TRBJ2-3; D uncertain. This CDR3 spans 14 amino acids. Trimming pared 0 bases from V and 2 bases from J, leaving 7 bases between. Germline V gene data show CDR1 as SGHNT and CDR2 as YYREEE (reference sequence). CDR3 in DNA: TGTGCCAGCAGCTTGGGGCAGGCCACAGATACGCAGTATTTT. It yields the protein CASSLGQATDTQYF.

CDR3 amino acids: CASRQNGVGADTQYF. The DNA for the CDR3 is TGTGCCAGCAGGCAGAACGGTGTCGGGGCAGATACGCAGTATTTT. The genes are TRBV6-1 and TRBJ2-3; tentatively, D is TRBD2 (5 bases). The CDR3 extends over 15 amino acids. V was clipped by 6 bases and J by 4 bases, with 17 bases between them. In germline, CDR1 is MNHNS, CDR2 SASEGT.

The J gene is TRBJ2-7, the V gene TRBV10-3; the D is unclear. The ends were cut back, 2 bases at V and 6 bases at J, with 8 bases in the middle. This CDR3 has 12 residues. Per germline, CDR1 ENHRY and CDR2 SYGVKD. CDR3 sequence (DNA): TGTGCCATCAGTGAGAATGCGAGCGAGCAGTACTTC. It codes for CAISENASEQYF.

This clone was observed a single time. The rearrangement uses TRBV7-2 and TRBJ2-4, with TRBD1 matching 8 bases. Germline V gives CDR1 SGHTA, CDR2 FQGNSA. The CDR3 runs 12 residues. The ends lost 5 bases at V and 16 bases at J; junction bases unmatched: 10. The CDR3 sequence is CASSPFPGQEYF. The CDR3, as DNA: TGTGCCAGCAGCCCTTTCCCGGGACAGGAATACTTC.

The rearrangement links TRBV18 to TRBJ2-3, with D unclear. Deletions cut 1 base from V and 1 base from J, with 3 bases between. Germline V CDR1 and CDR2: KGHSH, LQKENI. The CDR3 contains 13 residues. CDR3 sequence (DNA): TGTGCCAGCTCACCACGCGGCACAGATACGCAGTATTTT. It specifies CASSPRGTDTQYF. The whole variable domain, remainder taken from reference TRBV18 and TRBJ2-3, is NAGVMQNPRHLVRRRGQEARLRCSPMKGHSHVYWYRQLPEEGLKFMVYLQKENIIDESGMPKERFSAEFPKEGPSILRIQQVVRGDSAAYFCASSPRGTDTQYFGPGTRLTVL.

This sequence joins TRBV5-4 and TRBJ2-1, with 9 bases lining up with TRBD2. The CDR3 covers 15 residues. The germline V gene encodes CDR1 SGHNT and CDR2 YYREEE (reference sequence). With V trimmed by 4 bases and J by 10 bases, 12 bases remained unmatched. The CDR3 here is CASSGNSGGSREQFF. CDR3 DNA sequence: TGTGCCAGCAGCGGGAACAGCGGGGGGTCACGGGAGCAGTTCTTC. Based on the CDR3 plus reference TRBV5-4 and TRBJ2-1, the full variable domain is ETGVTQSPTHLIKTRGQQVTLRCSSQSGHNTVSWYQQALGQGPQFIFQYYREEENGRGNFPPRFSGLQFPNYSSELNVNALELDDSALYLCASSGNSGGSREQFFGPGTRLTVL.